This TCR beta chain was observed in a study of T cell clusters in autoimmune cytopenias. Background on the study: A median of roughly 53,000 TRB reads per sample yielded a median approximately 2,300 distinct clonotypes.

The CDR3 totals 19 residues. Per germline, CDR1 SQVTM and CDR2 ANQGSEA. About 37,500 genome equivalents of blood DNA were amplified for TRB. Study findings and constraints: Exclusive TRB clusters were around 3-fold more numerous in healthy donors than in active autoimmune hepatitis.

One tube held mixed TRB-A and TRB-B primer pools for touch-down PCR. TCRdb reworked the multiplex PCR reads into one entry per CDR3 protein, no DNA. Recorded here are around 6,400 distinct CDR3 sequences; the top ten clones represent 25%. About this clonotype: Its antigen is unknown.

The rearrangement uses TRBV29-1 and TRBJ2-5; without DNA, the TCRdb call of TRBD2 cannot be checked. This TCR was sampled from a human donor with an autoimmune cytopenia or autoimmune hepatitis (not recorded which). The sample taken for sequencing was peripheral blood. The chain's CDR3 is CSVRPAAFSWVAGRETQYF.